The source of this T cell receptor beta chain is a study of radiotherapy plus CTLA-4 blockade in lung cancer. The assay was immunoSEQ multiplex PCR, and TCRdb's table has in-frame clones only and misses some. The data hold some 46,000 clones, with more than 70% observed a single time. Of note for this clone: Its antigen is not identified.

Study-level findings and limits: In blood, early T cell clone dynamics reportedly predicted response best, together with interferon-beta.

The sequencing here drew on peripheral blood, taken from a patient treated with radiotherapy plus ipilimumab. This receptor was obtained from a human donor with non-small cell lung cancer whose response to radiotherapy plus ipilimumab could not be evaluated.

CDR3 in DNA: TGCGCCAGCAGTGTTCCAGCGGGGACCTCCACAGATACGCAGTATTTT. This sequence encodes CASSVPAGTSTDTQYF. The chain couples TRBV10-1 to TRBJ2-3; TRBD2 agrees at 7 bases. Looked up from germline, CDR1 is WNHNN and CDR2 is SYGVQD (reference sequence). The CDR3 extends over 16 amino acids. With V trimmed by 4 bases and J by 2 bases, 9 bases remained unmatched.